A single sample is the source of the 24 T cell receptor beta chains below, sequenced in a study of molecular identifiers for immune sequencing clone quantification. MiXCR was run by TCRdb on the PCR reads, yielding one entry per CDR3 protein. The table lists under 650,000 distinct CDR3 sequences, nearly 20% of them singletons. The source material was naive CD8+ T cells from blood, with Jurkat cell RNA spiked in. The subset was: FACS-sorted CD8+CD4-CCR7+CD45RA+ naive T cells. Every receptor here comes from a human donor in good health. Some libraries in this study had Jurkat cell RNA spiked in.

This clonotype was found many times. Sequence at one end of the junction differs from germline and may be a read error. The gene calls are TRBV12-3 or TRBV12-4 and TRBJ2-1, with 14 bases lining up with TRBD2. This CDR3 comprises 16 residues. In nucleotides, the CDR3 is TGTGCCAGCAGTCGAAACCCGGGACTAGCGGGAGAGAGTTCCGTCTTC. This encodes CASSRNPGLAGESSVF.

The V call is TRBV9, the J call TRBJ2-5, with 7 positions matching TRBD1. The CDR3 spans 14 residues. CDR1 is SGDLS and CDR2 is YYNGEE in the germline V gene. V lost 3 bases to trimming and J lost 3 bases; unmatched junction nucleotides: 5. The CDR3 region has the DNA TGTGCCAGCAGCGAGTGGGACAGAGAAGAGACCCAGTACTTC. It is translated as CASSEWDREETQYF.

This clonotype was picked up many times. CDR3 DNA sequence: TGCAGCGTTGAGGCAGGGATACCCGGGGAGCTGTTTTTT. This encodes CSVEAGIPGELFF. The chain is built from TRBV29-1 and TRBJ2-2; D possibly corresponds to TRBD1 (5 bases). This CDR3 has 13 residues. Per germline, CDR1 SQVTM and CDR2 ANQGSEA. Trimming stripped 3 bases from V and 6 bases from J, with 11 bases between.

V is TRBV30 and J is TRBJ2-7; D gene ambiguous. V gave up 7 bases and J gave up 0 bases, with 10 bases separating them. This CDR3 spans 12 amino acids. The germline CDR1 and CDR2 sequences are GTSNPN and SVGIG (reference sequence). CDR3 nucleotide sequence: TGTGCCTTCTATAAGAGCTCCTACGAGCAGTACTTC. Protein: CAFYKSSYEQYF.

This clonotype appeared many times. The chain carries TRBV28 and TRBJ2-3; TRBD2 matches at 11 bases. Trimming took 6 bases from V and 3 from J; bases not matched to a gene: 11. Germline CDR1 MDHEN, CDR2 SYDVKM. CDR3 length equals 17 residues. The CDR3 protein is CASSPLLAGVGTDTQYF. The CDR3 DNA sequence: TGTGCCAGCAGCCCTTTACTAGCGGGAGTGGGGACAGATACGCAGTATTTT.

The chain uses TRBV24-1 and TRBJ2-7, with D possibly being TRBD2 (5 bases). CDR3 length: 14 amino acids. Trimming stripped 7 bases from V and 2 bases from J, with 14 bases between. The germline V gene has CDR1 KGHDR and CDR2 SFDVKD. In DNA, the CDR3 is TGTGCCACCAGCGCCCCCGGGGTCCCCTACGAGCAGTACTTC. Its protein product is CATSAPGVPYEQYF.

This clonotype was found many times. The rearrangement uses TRBV29-1 and TRBJ2-1; D uncertain. This CDR3 is 12 amino acids long. The germline V gene encodes CDR1 SQVTM and CDR2 ANQGSEA. V lost 3 bases to trimming and J lost 2 bases, with 5 bases between them. CDR3 DNA: TGCAGCGTTGACCCGACCTACAATGAGCAGTTCTTC. Its protein product is CSVDPTYNEQFF.

This clonotype was counted many times. The chain uses TRBV7-9 and TRBJ2-7; 10 nucleotides match TRBD1. CDR1 is SEHNR, CDR2 FQNEAQ, per germline (reference sequence). The CDR3 contains 12 residues. With V trimmed by 9 bases and J by 2 bases, 1 base remained unmatched. CDR3 nucleotides: TGTGCCAGTGGGACAGGGGCCTACGAGCAGTACTTC. Translating it yields CASGTGAYEQYF. Full variable domain (rest looked up from reference TRBV7-9 and TRBJ2-7): DTGVSQNPRHKITKRGQNVTFRCDPISEHNRLYWYRQTLGQGPEFLTYFQNEAQLEKSRLLSDRFSAERPKGSFSTLEIQRTEQGDSAMYLCASGTGAYEQYFGPGTRLTVT.

This clonotype was seen only a few times. This chain uses TRBV5-4 with TRBJ1-1, with a possible D match to TRBD1 (5 bases). From germline, CDR1 is SGHNT and CDR2 YYREEE (reference sequence). Between the trimmed V and J ends, which lost 3 bases and 0 bases, there was a span of 9 bases. The CDR3 totals 14 residues. The CDR3 region has the DNA TGTGCCAGCAGCTCAGAACAGGTGAACACTGAAGCTTTCTTT. It specifies CASSSEQVNTEAFF.

This clonotype showed up many times. The J gene is TRBJ2-7, the V gene TRBV13, with 8 bases fitting TRBD1. V lost 5 bases and J lost 1; bases outside the gene matches: 4. CDR1 and CDR2 from the germline V gene are PRHDT and FYEKMQ (reference sequence). The CDR3 sequence is 14 residues long. The CDR3 nucleotides are TGTGCCAGCAGCCTGTGGGACAGGTCCTACGAGCAGTACTTC. Translating gives CASSLWDRSYEQYF.

At least ten counts were recorded for this clonotype. V gene TRBV27 combines with J gene TRBJ1-5; D ambiguous. V shed 5 bases and J shed 0 bases, with 23 bases lying between them. Germline V gives CDR1 MNHEY, CDR2 SMNVEV (reference sequence). CDR3 size: 19 residues. Here the CDR3 DNA reads TGTGCCAGCAGTCCTTCGTGGGAGTATATTAATTATAGCAATCAGCCCCAGCATTTT. It translates to CASSPSWEYINYSNQPQHF.

This clonotype appeared many times. This chain uses TRBV12-3 or TRBV12-4 with TRBJ2-3; D not resolved. This CDR3 is 14 amino acids long. The V end was cut by 6 bases, the J end by 4 bases, with 14 bases between. CDR3 protein: CASSPLGISDTQYF. CDR3 coding DNA: TGTGCCAGCAGCCCACTTGGGATTTCAGATACGCAGTATTTT.

This clonotype was counted ten times or more. The V and J genes are TRBV27 and TRBJ2-7; D gene uncertain. Germline V gene sequence: CDR1 MNHEY, CDR2 SMNVEV (reference sequence). V lost 6 bases and J lost 1, with 10 bases in between. This CDR3 has 13 amino acids. CDR3: CASSFLGSYEQYF. The DNA for the CDR3 is TGTGCCAGCAGCTTTCTGGGGTCCTACGAGCAGTACTTC.

At least ten counts were recorded for this clonotype. The V gene is TRBV27, the J gene TRBJ1-2; a weak D match, TRBD1 (5 bases). Germline V lookup: CDR1 MNHEY, CDR2 SMNVEV (reference sequence). V lost 7 bases, J lost 5 bases, and 14 bases lay in between. The CDR3 covers 13 residues. The CDR3: CASMGDSTYGYTF. CDR3 sequence (DNA): TGTGCCAGCATGGGAGACAGTACTTATGGCTACACCTTC.

Many counts were recorded for this clonotype. The chain links TRBV7-9 to TRBJ2-3, with 8 bases lining up with TRBD1. The germline gives CDR1 SEHNR, CDR2 FQNEAQ (reference sequence). V dropped 4 bases and J dropped 2; count of bases not matched to a gene: 8. The CDR3 length is 16 residues. CDR3 loop: CASSSHPDRATDTQYF. CDR3 sequence (DNA): TGTGCCAGCAGCTCGCATCCGGACAGGGCCACAGATACGCAGTATTTT. Full variable domain (remainder filled in from reference TRBV7-9 and TRBJ2-3): DTGVSQNPRHKITKRGQNVTFRCDPISEHNRLYWYRQTLGQGPEFLTYFQNEAQLEKSRLLSDRFSAERPKGSFSTLEIQRTEQGDSAMYLCASSSHPDRATDTQYFGPGTRLTVL.

This clonotype was seen more than once but under ten times. The chain joins TRBV4-3 to TRBJ1-2; the D is unclear. The CDR3 runs to 15 residues. Trimming removed 0 bases at V and 2 bases at J, with 10 bases between. Germline V CDR1 and CDR2: LGHNA, YSLEER. CDR3 nucleotide sequence: TGCGCCAGCAGCCAAGATTACGGGAACAACTATGGCTACACCTTC. Protein product: CASSQDYGNNYGYTF.

This clonotype was seen at least ten times. CDR3 coding DNA: TGCAGTGCTAGAGAGGCCCGGGCCTACGAGCAGTACTTC. It specifies CSAREARAYEQYF. The chain links TRBV20-1 to TRBJ2-7; D ambiguous. From germline, CDR1 is DFQATT and CDR2 SNEGSKA (reference sequence). V was cut by 0 bases and J by 2 bases, with 8 bases left in between. The CDR3 is 13 amino acids.

The J gene is TRBJ1-1, the V gene TRBV6-5; D possibly corresponds to TRBD1 (5 bases). Germline CDR1 and CDR2: MNHEY and SVGAGI. This CDR3 comprises 15 residues. The V end was cut by 6 bases, the J end by 0 bases, with 14 bases between. The CDR3 DNA reads as TGTGCCAGCAGCTCCGGACAAGGAGTGAACACTGAAGCTTTCTTT. It translates to CASSSGQGVNTEAFF.

This clonotype came up many times. The V and J genes are TRBV10-2 and TRBJ2-3; 11 nucleotides line up with TRBD2. Germline V gene lookup returns CDR1 WSHSY and CDR2 SAAADI. The J segment lost 5 bases and the V segment lost 0 bases, leaving 4 bases of the junction unmatched. The CDR3 spans 16 residues. In nucleotides, the CDR3 is TGCGCCAGCAGTGAGTCGCTACTAGCGGGAGAAGATACGCAGTATTTT. It specifies CASSESLLAGEDTQYF.

This clonotype was counted at least ten times. The chain uses TRBV6-1 and TRBJ1-1; perhaps TRBD1 as D (5 bases). This CDR3 has 14 residues. CDR1 and CDR2 from the germline V gene are MNHNS and SASEGT. With 3 bases removed from V and 7 bases from J, the gap between germline ends came to 15 bases. For the CDR3, the DNA is TGTGCCAGCAGTGATGGAGGGGAGTACGGTGAAGCTTTCTTT. It is translated as CASSDGGEYGEAFF.

The genes are TRBV7-8 and TRBJ1-3, with D perhaps matching TRBD1 (5 bases). This CDR3 has 16 residues. The germline gives CDR1 SGHVS, CDR2 FQNEAQ. V was cut by 1 base and J by 0 bases, with 10 bases left in between. The CDR3 region is CASSLGPGHSGNTIYF. CDR3 sequence (DNA): TGTGCCAGCAGCTTAGGGCCGGGGCACTCTGGAAACACCATATATTTT.

This clonotype was seen repeatedly, ten times or more. The chain couples TRBV7-2 to TRBJ2-7; the match to TRBD1 covers 10 bases. Germline-derived CDR1 and CDR2 are SGHTA and FQGNSA. This CDR3 is built from 17 residues. The V gene end was trimmed by 5 bases and the J gene end by 4 bases; junction bases not matched to a gene: 14. Here the CDR3 reads CASSVFGTGQGMYEQYF. CDR3 DNA sequence: TGTGCCAGCAGCGTGTTCGGAACGGGACAGGGGATGTACGAGCAGTACTTC.

This clonotype was seen more than once but under ten times. The chain joins TRBV7-7 to TRBJ2-5; D possibly uses TRBD1 or TRBD2 (7 bases each). The ends were cut back, 1 base at V and 3 bases at J, with 12 bases in the middle. This CDR3 is 15 amino acids long. In germline, CDR1 is SSHAT, CDR2 FNYEAQ (reference sequence). CDR3 in amino acids: CASSLVGGTEETQYF. The CDR3 nucleotides are TGTGCCAGCAGCTTAGTGGGAGGGACAGAAGAGACCCAGTACTTC.

The sample holds many counts of this clonotype. The rearrangement joins TRBV4-1 to TRBJ1-1; the D gene is possibly TRBD1 (5 bases). Trimming pared 0 bases from V and 8 bases from J, leaving 10 bases between. The germline gives CDR1 MGHRA, CDR2 YSYEKL. This CDR3 comprises 13 residues. CDR3 protein: CASSQDWGDEAFF. The CDR3 DNA follows: TGCGCCAGCAGCCAAGATTGGGGCGACGAAGCTTTCTTT.